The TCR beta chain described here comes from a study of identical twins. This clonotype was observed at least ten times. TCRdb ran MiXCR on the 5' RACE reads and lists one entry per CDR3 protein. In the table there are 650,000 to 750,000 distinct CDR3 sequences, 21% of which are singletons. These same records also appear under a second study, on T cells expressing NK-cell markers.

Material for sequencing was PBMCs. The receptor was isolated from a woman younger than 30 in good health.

The CDR3 here is CATSDFYGSGYNEQFF. The CDR3 DNA is TGTGCCACCAGTGATTTCTATGGTAGCGGCTACAATGAGCAGTTCTTC. This chain uses TRBV24-1 with TRBJ2-1, with TRBD2 as a possible D gene (6 bases). V was trimmed by 1 base and J by 3 bases, leaving 12 bases between them. Germline values: CDR1 KGHDR, CDR2 SFDVKD. The CDR3 length is 16 residues.